The rows below give T cell receptor beta chains drawn from one sample of a study of CD8+CD57+ T cells in acquired aplastic anemia. TCRdb called the reads again in MiXCR, with one record for every CDR3 protein. Of about 200,000 distinct CDR3 sequences listed, approximately 65% are singletons. The sequenced sample consisted of sorted CD4+, CD8+, or CD8+CD57+ T cells (not recorded which) from PBMCs. These receptors were obtained from a human donor with aplastic anemia. Each CDR3 is given with its conserved first and last residue. Each record gives: J gene, V gene, D gene, CDR3 length, clone size, CDR3 DNA, CDR3 protein. A D gene is named only where the DNA matches it firmly. Clone size appears in some rows only: once, few, many, or a class for an expanded clone.

j_gene: TRBJ1-1; v_gene: TRBV11-3; d_gene: .; len: 13; abundance: few; CDR3nt: TGTGCCAGCAGCTTATGGCGGGACGCTGAAGCTTTCTTT; CDR3aa: CASSLWRDAEAFF
j_gene: TRBJ2-5; v_gene: TRBV20-1; d_gene: TRBD2; len: 13; abundance: .; CDR3nt: TGCAGTGCCAACGTCCCATCGGGGGGGACCCAGTACTTC; CDR3aa: CSANVPSGGTQYF
j_gene: TRBJ1-4; v_gene: TRBV7-6; d_gene: .; len: 13; abundance: .; CDR3nt: TGTGCCAGCAGCTTAGCACAGGGCAATGGCCTGTTTTTT; CDR3aa: CASSLAQGNGLFF
j_gene: TRBJ2-1; v_gene: TRBV29-1; d_gene: .; len: 11; abundance: .; CDR3nt: TGCAGCGTCCTTTCTACCGATGAGCAGTTCTTC; CDR3aa: CSVLSTDEQFF
j_gene: TRBJ1-1; v_gene: TRBV5-1; d_gene: TRBD1; len: 18; abundance: .; CDR3nt: TGCGCCAGCAGCCTGTTTCCGGGACAGGGACCCTTAGGGACTGAAGCTTTCTTT; CDR3aa: CASSLFPGQGPLGTEAFF
j_gene: TRBJ2-7; v_gene: TRBV29-1; d_gene: .; len: 11; abundance: few; CDR3nt: TGCAGCGTTGTTGGATCCTACGAGCAGTACTTC; CDR3aa: CSVVGSYEQYF
j_gene: TRBJ1-2; v_gene: TRBV7-3; d_gene: .; len: 12; abundance: .; CDR3nt: TGTGCCAGCAGCCTAATGGGTTCCTACTTCACCTTC; CDR3aa: CASSLMGSYFTF
j_gene: TRBJ2-5; v_gene: TRBV29-1; d_gene: .; len: 11; abundance: .; CDR3nt: TGCAGCGTTGAAGTTGGACAGACCCAGTACTTC; CDR3aa: CSVEVGQTQYF
j_gene: TRBJ2-1; v_gene: TRBV7-3; d_gene: TRBD1; len: 16; abundance: .; CDR3nt: TGTGCCAGCAGCTTAGCGGGGACAGGGATTAACAATGAGCAGTTCTTC; CDR3aa: CASSLAGTGINNEQFF
j_gene: TRBJ2-5; v_gene: TRBV12-3/TRBV12-4; d_gene: TRBD2; len: 15; abundance: many; CDR3nt: TGTGCCAGCAGTTTTAGCGGGGGGGCCACCGAGACCCAGTACTTC; CDR3aa: CASSFSGGATETQYF
j_gene: TRBJ2-5; v_gene: TRBV19; d_gene: TRBD2; len: 16; abundance: .; CDR3nt: TGTGCCAGTAGTATAGGGGGACTAGCCGGCCTCGAGACCCAGTACTTC; CDR3aa: CASSIGGLAGLETQYF
j_gene: TRBJ2-3; v_gene: TRBV2; d_gene: .; len: 15; abundance: .; CDR3nt: TGTGCCAGCACGAGGCAGGGGCTCGGCACAGATACGCAGTATTTT; CDR3aa: CASTRQGLGTDTQYF
j_gene: TRBJ2-1; v_gene: TRBV20-1; d_gene: TRBD2; len: 12; abundance: .; CDR3nt: TGCAGTGCTAGAATAGCGGGCAATGAGCAGTTCTTC; CDR3aa: CSARIAGNEQFF
j_gene: TRBJ1-5; v_gene: TRBV2; d_gene: .; len: 15; abundance: few; CDR3nt: TGTGCCAGCATGAGCCAGACAGTCTCGGATCAGCCCCAGCATTTT; CDR3aa: CASMSQTVSDQPQHF
j_gene: TRBJ2-1; v_gene: TRBV15; d_gene: .; len: 16; abundance: .; CDR3nt: TGTGCCACCAGCAGCTTGGTGGGGATCTCCTACAATGAGCAGTTCTTC; CDR3aa: CATSSLVGISYNEQFF
j_gene: TRBJ2-7; v_gene: TRBV2; d_gene: .; len: 15; abundance: .; CDR3nt: TGTGCCAGCAGCCGAAGCGTTGGGAGAGGCTACGAGCAGTACTTC; CDR3aa: CASSRSVGRGYEQYF